Described below is a single T cell receptor (beta chain) sequence and its context. The antigen is undetermined. Using immunoSEQ multiplex PCR, the repertoire was profiled, and TCRdb retains in-frame clones only, with some absent. This table has tens of thousands of clones, about 85% appearing once. CDR3 length: 15 residues. Germline CDR1 is SGHNT and CDR2 is YYREEE (reference sequence). V was trimmed by 0 bases and J by 5 bases, leaving 14 bases between them. The data originate from a study of OX40 agonist ivuxolimab in advanced cancers. Study in general: Enrolled patients in dose escalation had cancers that were hepatocellular carcinoma, melanoma, renal cell or head and neck cancer. Three patients showed partial responses: one hepatocellular carcinoma and two cutaneous melanoma cases. Findings and caveats of the study: CD4+ and CD8+ blood T cells expanded clonally by week 6 at 0.1 to 3.0 mg/kg. Fewer expanded clones were found on average in CD4+ than in CD8+ T cells.

This specimen consisted of CD4+ or CD8+ T cells sorted from blood, obtained in a trial of the OX40 agonist ivuxolimab. The genes are TRBV5-4 and TRBJ1-1; perhaps TRBD1 as D (5 bases). The receptor was isolated from an adult with an advanced solid tumor such as melanoma, head and neck, liver or kidney cancer. This CDR3 reads CASSLVVGGGTEAFF. Written as DNA, the CDR3 is TGTGCCAGCAGCTTGGTAGTTGGGGGGGGAACTGAAGCTTTCTTT.